Described below is a single TCR beta chain sequence and its context. What it binds is not known. The CDR3 length is 14 residues. CDR1 SGHRS and CDR2 YFSETQ come from the germline V gene. The sample originates from a study of cytomegalovirus exposure and HLA in healthy donors. General study results and limits: Prior analysis indicated that the majority of TCR beta V segments exhibited productivity approximately 90% or approximately 30% of the time. The CMV antigen specificity of a few CMV-associated chains was confirmed through in vitro analysis.

Donors were ostensibly healthy at sampling, although undocumented immune exposures were probable. The PCR used 60 Vbeta and 13 Jbeta primers. Method: immunoSEQ multiplex PCR; TCRdb's copy keeps in-frame clones and lacks some. Among 95,000 to 100,000 clones listed, roughly 70% were seen once. Input material: PBMCs. The genes are TRBV5-1 and TRBJ2-5; D call uncertain. The J call may be faulty, since TRBJ2-7 better matches the DNA end. This clonotype originated in a man aged 45 to 65 in good health and CMV-seronegative. This chain's CDR3 is CASSLALVGYEQYF. CDR3 nucleotides: TGCGCCAGCAGCTTGGCCCTAGTCGGCTACGAGCAGTACTTC.